This entry describes one TCR beta chain. This clonotype was counted only a few times. Its recognized antigen is unknown. The sample holds no much larger clone one base away, and base qualities are not on file. The listed sequencing device is Illumina HiSeq 2500. Quantitative 5'-RACE with molecular barcodes was used to prepare TCR beta libraries. Concerning the study's data processing: A new computational method based on a probabilistic model of VDJ rearrangement was used to identify disease-linked TCR variants. TCRdb applied fastp at Q25 and MiXCR to the public reads, then kept only in-frame beta chains. Every distinct CDR3 protein forms one entry, paired with its most common genes and DNA. The V and J calls come from TCRdb's annotation, not from the publication. Counted in this sample were under 950,000 distinct CDR3 sequences; 15% to 20% of them appeared once. In total, the top ten clones hold under 20% of the sample.

This entry is derived from a study of CD8 T cells in ankylosing spondylitis (dated by TCRdb to 2017 to 2019). As for the study more broadly: To find TCR variants linked to disease, the study profiled T cell receptor beta repertoires in ankylosing spondylitis patients and healthy donors. The whole study cohort included roughly 110 healthy donors and under 30 ankylosing spondylitis patients. Peripheral blood was sampled, and synovial fluid was also collected from ankylosing spondylitis patients.

CDR1 SGHVS and CDR2 FQNEAQ are derived from the germline V gene. Measured from the cysteine to the phenylalanine, the CDR3 is 18 residues long. The only DNA kept is the CDR3, 54 bases in frame from the first base. For this chain, trimming is 4 bases at the V end and 1 base at the J end, and the number of junction bases without a gene match is 11. On the study overall, not on this receptor specifically: The disease-linked clones showed a CD8+ phenotype and occurred at relatively low frequencies in peripheral blood. Some TCR beta motif variants had previously been reported in synovial fluid and blood of reactive arthritis patients, which suggested common disease-initiation mechanisms. A TCR beta motif of several highly homologous amino acid variants appeared characteristic of blood from ankylosing spondylitis patients. Significant enrichment of the disease-linked clones was reported in matched synovial fluid samples from ankylosing spondylitis patients.

The receptor comes from a male donor with ankylosing spondylitis. The sequence joins TRBV7-8 to TRBJ2-2; TRBD2 agrees with 8 junctional bases. Material: blood, either unsorted or a sorted T cell fraction (not recorded which). The DNA reads TGTGCCAGCAGCTGGGCAGATAGCGGGGAGGGGAACACCGGGGAGCTGTTTTTT. Its amino acids are CASSWADSGEGNTGELFF.